This T cell receptor beta chain is drawn from a study of brain T cells in children with intractable seizures. The sequenced cases were selected for having the highest brain T cell transcript signatures. Pre-surgery treatment included at least one anti-epileptic drug. As concerns this clone: Its matching antigen is unknown.

Here immunoSEQ multiplex PCR was the method, and the copy in TCRdb shows in-frame clones only, minus some. The sample includes 50,000 to 80,000 clones, about 96% of them seen just once. Findings and limits, study-wide: Clones missing pre-surgery may reflect undersampling of that blood sample. Only CDR3 sequence similarity suggested viral specificity, without known HCMV serostatus.

The origin of this receptor is a boy under three years old with focal cortical dysplasia and intractable seizures. The sequencing here drew on peripheral blood, taken at surgery.

The CDR3, as DNA: TGTGCCAGCAGCCTCAGTGAAAGCAATTCACCCCTCCACTTT. Amino acids: CASSLSESNSPLHF. The rearrangement uses TRBV7-2 and TRBJ1-6; D gene uncertain. V lost 5 bases and J 7 bases, leaving 12 bases between the germline ends. This CDR3 has 14 residues. The V gene's germline CDR1 is SGHTA and CDR2 FQGNSA.